The sequence of this T cell receptor (beta chain) was determined in a study of early T cells in non-severe SARS-CoV-2 infection. The table lists this clonotype with a few counts. TCRdb called the 5' RACE reads again in MiXCR, with one record for every CDR3 protein. The repertoire holds over 80,000 distinct CDR3 sequences, with around 14% as singletons. CDR3 length: 13 residues. V gave up 3 bases and J gave up 5 bases, with 10 bases separating them. CDR1 is DFQATT and CDR2 is SNEGSKA in the germline V gene (reference sequence). The specimen sequenced was whole blood. The chain uses TRBV20-1 and TRBJ1-4; D is uncertain. The clonotype was recovered from an adult who was a healthcare worker with PCR-confirmed SARS-CoV-2 infection or an uninfected control (not recorded which). In DNA form, the CDR3 reads TGCAGTGCTAGTAGTACCAGAAATGAAAAACTGTTTTTT. Translated, it gives CSASSTRNEKLFF.